A single sample gave rise to the 14 T cell receptor beta chains below, sequenced in a study of Ad26.COV2.S vaccination and SARS-CoV-2 variants. Only in-frame clones appear in the TCRdb table, and some are missing; sequencing was by immunoSEQ multiplex PCR. The sample holds about 480,000 clones, roughly 85% seen once. Treatment specified: 15 to 20 received Ad26.COV2.S at low or high dose, single or two shots; about 5 received placebo; per-sample allocation not given. Samples were taken on day 63 after the first vaccine or placebo injection. The sample here was peripheral blood, taken in a trial of Ad26.COV2.S vaccine versus placebo. The receptors here all came from a person aged 18-65 years who received the Ad26.COV2.S COVID-19 vaccine or a placebo.

V gene TRBV19 combines with J gene TRBJ1-2; D is uncertain. The CDR3 runs to 13 residues. Trimming removed 5 bases at V and 6 bases at J, with 13 bases between. Germline lookup yields CDR1 LNHDA and CDR2 SQIVND (reference sequence). CDR3 sequence: CASSGSPRDGYTF. DNA for the CDR3: TGTGCCAGTAGTGGCTCTCCGCGGGATGGCTACACCTTC.

The V call is TRBV6-5, the J call TRBJ2-4; D not certain. Deletions cut 6 bases from V and 7 bases from J, with 13 bases between. The germline V gene has CDR1 MNHEY and CDR2 SVGAGI. The length of the CDR3 is 13 residues. CDR3 in DNA: TGTGCCAGCAGCCAAATCCAAACGAACATTCAGTACTTC. Its translation: CASSQIQTNIQYF.

This clone was seen only once. In DNA form, the CDR3 reads TGTGCCAGCAGCTTAGTGTACAGGGCTGAAGCTTTCTTT. It is translated as CASSLVYRAEAFF. The V call is TRBV7-2, the J call TRBJ1-1; a possible D gene is TRBD1 (6 bases). Deletions cut 1 base from V and 6 bases from J, with 9 bases between. Germline V gives CDR1 SGHTA, CDR2 FQGNSA. The CDR3 has 13 amino acids. The whole variable domain, remainder taken from reference TRBV7-2 and TRBJ1-1, is GAGVSQSPSNKVTEKGKDVELRCDPISGHTALYWYRQSLGQGLEFLIYFQGNSAPDKSGLPSDRFSAERTGGSVSTLTIQRTQQEDSAVYLCASSLVYRAEAFFGQGTRLTVV.

This chain links TRBV7-9 with TRBJ2-7; D is perhaps TRBD2 (5 bases). Trimming cost V 3 bases and J 7 bases, with 10 bases left between them. Per germline, CDR1 SEHNR and CDR2 FQNEAQ (reference sequence). This CDR3 has 12 residues. CDR3 region: CASSLRPGEQYF. CDR3 nucleotide sequence: TGTGCCAGCAGCTTGCGGCCGGGGGAGCAGTACTTC.

In regard to this clone: The same CDR3 is also encoded by other DNA sequences in this sample. V gene TRBV15 combines with J gene TRBJ2-7; the D is unclear. Trimming took 0 bases from V and 0 from J, leaving 9 bases between them. This CDR3 is 15 amino acids long. The germline V gene encodes CDR1 LNHNV and CDR2 YYDKDF (reference sequence). CDR3 region: CATSRDPGSSYEQYF. CDR3 in DNA: TGTGCCACCAGCAGAGATCCCGGCAGCTCCTACGAGCAGTACTTC.

This clone appeared a few times. This chain connects TRBV30 to TRBJ1-3, with D possibly TRBD1 on 5 matching bases. Trimming took 4 bases from V and 0 from J, leaving 7 bases between them. The CDR3 is made up of 13 amino acids. In germline, CDR1 is GTSNPN, CDR2 SVGIG (reference sequence). CDR3 nucleotide sequence: TGTGCCTGGAAGACAGTCTCTGGAAACACCATATATTTT. Translated, it gives CAWKTVSGNTIYF.

The V gene is TRBV6-2 or TRBV6-3, the J gene TRBJ2-7, with 9 bases fitting TRBD2. The J segment lost 2 bases and the V segment lost 0 bases, leaving 11 bases of the junction unmatched. Per the germline V gene, CDR1 is MNHEY and CDR2 is SVGEGT. The CDR3 contains 18 residues. The CDR3: CASSYSPMGSGSPYEQYF. The DNA of the CDR3 is TGTGCCAGCAGTTACTCCCCAATGGGTAGCGGGAGTCCCTACGAGCAGTACTTC.

This rearrangement joins TRBV7-3 to TRBJ2-1, with 9 bases matching TRBD1. The V segment lost 6 bases and the J segment 9 bases; nucleotides outside the gene matches: 9. Looked up from germline, CDR1 is SGHTA and CDR2 is FQGTGA. This CDR3 has 14 amino acids. CDR3 nucleotides: TGTGCCAGCAGTGCGGGACAGGGAGCCACTGAGCAGTTCTTC. Its protein is CASSAGQGATEQFF.

This clone was seen once. This chain links TRBV13 with TRBJ1-2, with D hard to call. CDR1 PRHDT and CDR2 FYEKMQ come from the germline V gene (reference sequence). The CDR3 contains 11 residues. The V end lost 4 bases, the J end lost 3 bases, and 3 bases lay between the germline ends. The CDR3 loop is CASSSDYGYTF. CDR3 in DNA: TGTGCCAGCAGCTCGGACTATGGCTACACCTTC. The variable domain in full, completed from reference TRBV13 and TRBJ1-2, reads AAGVIQSPRHLIKEKRETATLKCYPIPRHDTVYWYQQGPGQDPQFLISFYEKMQSDKGSIPDRFSAQQFSDYHSELNMSSLELGDSALYFCASSSDYGYTFGSGTRLTVV.

The chain combines TRBV9 with TRBJ2-7; 8 bases are shared with TRBD2. The CDR3 contains 15 residues. Germline loops: CDR1 SGDLS, CDR2 YYNGEE. The V segment lost 0 bases and the J segment 2 bases; nucleotides outside the gene matches: 4. Written as DNA, the CDR3 is TGTGCCAGCAGCGTAGGCAGCGGGGGCCCCTACGAGCAGTACTTC. Amino acid sequence: CASSVGSGGPYEQYF.

The gene calls are TRBV7-2 and TRBJ2-3; the D gene is possibly TRBD1 (6 bases). The V end was cut by 7 bases, the J end by 2 bases, with 22 bases between. Germline V gene data show CDR1 as SGHTA and CDR2 as FQGNSA. This CDR3 has 17 residues. The CDR3 spells CASTYATGTSNTDTQYF. CDR3 DNA: TGTGCCAGCACCTACGCTACCGGGACATCTAACACAGATACGCAGTATTTT.

The chain has TRBV4-3 and TRBJ1-2; no clear D gene. V was trimmed by 0 bases and J by 0 bases, leaving 14 bases between them. Germline loops: CDR1 LGHNA, CDR2 YSLEER. This CDR3 has 17 residues. The CDR3 region is CASSQDPAGLTNYGYTF. The CDR3 DNA reads as TGCGCCAGCAGCCAAGACCCGGCCGGTTTGACTAACTATGGCTACACCTTC.

V is TRBV5-5 and J is TRBJ2-7; D is unclear. V was pared by 0 bases and J by 6 bases, with 7 bases between. This CDR3 comprises 12 residues. Germline CDR1 reads SGHKS; CDR2 reads YYEKEE (reference sequence). The CDR3 sequence is CASSLGPAEQYF. In DNA, the CDR3 is TGTGCCAGCAGCTTGGGGCCGGCCGAGCAGTACTTC.

This clone was picked up a small number of times. CDR3 in amino acids: CASSPDSIPSSYNSPLHF. The CDR3 DNA reads as TGTGCCAGCAGCCCCGACAGTATCCCGAGCTCCTATAATTCACCCCTCCACTTT. J is TRBJ1-6 and V is TRBV3-1 (or the pseudogene TRBV3-2); D is possibly TRBD1 (5 bases). V was clipped by 4 bases and J by 0 bases, with 16 bases between them. The germline V gene has CDR1 LGHDT and CDR2 YNNKEL (reference sequence). This CDR3 contains 18 residues.